This is a list of T cell receptor beta chains from one sample in a study of ipilimumab plus nivolumab after autologous stem cell transplantation. Method: immunoSEQ multiplex PCR; TCRdb's copy keeps in-frame clones and lacks some. The profile shows about 84,000 clones, around 80% of them singletons. The source was PBMCs, collected in a trial of ipilimumab plus nivolumab as post-transplant consolidation. The receptors originated from a male donor with diffuse large B-cell lymphoma. Each CDR3 is given with its conserved first and last residue. The D gene is left open where the match is weak. The listing skips clone size in some rows; elsewhere it reads once, few, many or a size class.

.	.	TRBV6-5	TRBJ1-1	TGTGCCAGCAGACCAGGACTGAACACTGAAGCTTTCTTT	CASRPGLNTEAFF
TRBD1	.	TRBV7-3	TRBJ2-1	TGTGCCAGCAGCTTAATTCCCTCCACGACAGGGTTCTACAATGAGCAGTTCTTC	CASSLIPSTTGFYNEQFF
TRBD1	.	TRBV2	TRBJ1-4	TGTGCCAGCACCCTGACAGGGGGCGAAAAACTGTTTTTT	CASTLTGGEKLFF
.	few	TRBV4-2	TRBJ1-1	TGTGCCAGCAGCCTCCACCGCCTTGATCACACTGAAGCTTTCTTT	CASSLHRLDHTEAFF
.	.	TRBV10-1	TRBJ2-2	TGCGCCAGCAAAGGGTCCGGGGAGCTGTTTTTT	CASKGSGELFF
.	.	TRBV5-1	TRBJ2-1	TGCGCCAGCAGCTTTGACAGGGAGGGACGGCAGTTCTTC	CASSFDREGRQFF
TRBD2	.	TRBV6-5	TRBJ2-7	TGTGCCAGCAGTTGGAGCGGGGGGGCCGAGGTCGAGCAGTACTTC	CASSWSGGAEVEQYF
TRBD1	.	TRBV5-1	TRBJ2-2	TGCGCCAGCAGCTTGGGGACAGGGTTCGGGGAGCTGTTTTTT	CASSLGTGFGELFF
.	few	TRBV30	TRBJ1-4	TGTGCCTGGGGGAGCGAAAAACTGTTTTTT	CAWGSEKLFF
.	once	TRBV15	TRBJ2-5	TGTGCCACCAGCAGAGATCAGGCGGGGGCACCCCAAGAGACCCAGTACTTC	CATSRDQAGAPQETQYF
TRBD1	.	TRBV6-6	TRBJ1-2	TGTGCCAGCAGTCTCGGACAGGGGGGCTATGGCTACACCTTC	CASSLGQGGYGYTF
.	.	TRBV5-4	TRBJ1-6	TGTGCCAGCAGCCTACGCGCGGGCCCGGGGATTTCACCCCTCCACTTT	CASSLRAGPGISPLHF
.	.	TRBV5-5	TRBJ2-5	TGTGCCAGCAGCTTGGTCAGGGCCCAAGAGACCCAGTACTTC	CASSLVRAQETQYF
TRBD2	.	TRBV19	TRBJ2-2	TGTGCCAGTTTAAAAGGGACTAGCGGGGGAAGCGGCACCGGGGAGCTGTTTTTT	CASLKGTSGGSGTGELFF
TRBD1	.	TRBV29-1	TRBJ1-2	TGCAGCGTGGGGACAGGGCCTTATGGCTACACCTTC	CSVGTGPYGYTF
.	.	TRBV9	TRBJ2-3	TGTGCCAGCAGCGTAGACGGGGGTGGAGATACGCAGTATTTT	CASSVDGGGDTQYF
.	once	TRBV6-1	TRBJ2-7	TGTGCCAGCAGTGAAGGTCTCGGAGAGAGGGAAGAATACGAGCAGTACTTC	CASSEGLGEREEYEQYF
.	.	TRBV4-2	TRBJ2-1	TGTGCCAGCAGCCAAGACACCAAGGGGGGGGCGAAGAGCTCCTACAATGAGCAGTTCTTC	CASSQDTKGGAKSSYNEQFF
TRBD1	few	TRBV30	TRBJ1-4	TGTGCCAGATCCTACGGGCAGGGGGGAAAACTGTTTTTT	CARSYGQGGKLFF
.	.	TRBV7-9	TRBJ2-5	TGTGCCAGCAGCGCTAGGGTTGGGGAGACCCAGTACTTC	CASSARVGETQYF
TRBD1	.	TRBV7-6	TRBJ2-1	TGTGCCAGCAGCCGAGGGACAGGGGGGGACAATGAGCAGTTCTTC	CASSRGTGGDNEQFF
.	.	TRBV19	TRBJ1-5	TGTGCCAGTAGAATGGGGCTATCGGGGGGTAATCAGCCCCAGCATTTT	CASRMGLSGGNQPQHF
TRBD1	.	TRBV6-6	TRBJ2-5	TGTGCCAGCAGACCTACAGGGGTGGGAGAGACCCAGTACTTC	CASRPTGVGETQYF
TRBD2	.	TRBV7-9	TRBJ2-7	TGTGCCAGCAGCCCCAGACTAGCGGGGGACGGACAGCAGTACTTC	CASSPRLAGDGQQYF
TRBD1	.	TRBV2	TRBJ2-2	TGTGCCAGCAGGGGACAGGCTAACACCGGGGAGCTGTTTTTT	CASRGQANTGELFF
.	.	TRBV11-2	TRBJ2-7	TGTGCCAGCAGCTTATACAGGTCCCACGAGCAGTACTTC	CASSLYRSHEQYF
TRBD1	.	TRBV27	TRBJ2-7	TGTGCCAGCAGCCTCAAGTGGACAGGGAAAACCTACGAGCAGTACTTC	CASSLKWTGKTYEQYF
TRBD1	.	TRBV6-1	TRBJ1-5	TGTGCCAGCAGGGGACAGGAGGATCAGCCCCAGCATTTT	CASRGQEDQPQHF
.	.	TRBV5-1	TRBJ2-5	TGCGCCAGCAGCTCAACAGGGGGGGGCGAGACCCAGTACTTC	CASSSTGGGETQYF
.	once	TRBV6-1	TRBJ2-5	TGTGCCAGCAGTGAGTCACAGGGCGTCCAAGAGACCCAGTACTTC	CASSESQGVQETQYF
.	.	TRBV7-2	TRBJ1-5	TGTGCCAGCAGCTTGGACGTACTATATCAGCCCCAGCATTTT	CASSLDVLYQPQHF
TRBD1	few	TRBV19	TRBJ1-2	TGTGCCAGCCACGTCCAGGGGGCTAGCTATGGCTACACCTTC	CASHVQGASYGYTF
.	once	TRBV6-5	TRBJ1-5	TGTGCCAGCAGAGGAGGGATGAAGGGCAATCAGCCCCAGCATTTT	CASRGGMKGNQPQHF
.	.	TRBV6-5	TRBJ1-3	TGTGCCAGCAGTTACCGGTCTGACTCTGGAAACACCATATATTTT	CASSYRSDSGNTIYF
.	.	TRBV19	TRBJ2-5	TGTGCCAGTAGTATAGCCCCAGGGGTTGGAGAGACCCAGTACTTC	CASSIAPGVGETQYF
.	.	TRBV19	TRBJ2-7	TGTGCCAGCCGCAGGGTAGGGTTGCGGACCTACGAGCAGTACTTC	CASRRVGLRTYEQYF
.	.	TRBV2	TRBJ1-2	TGTGCCAGCAGTGAGAGATTCACCCGGGGGGCTAACTATGGCTACACCTTC	CASSERFTRGANYGYTF
.	.	TRBV5-5	TRBJ1-1	TGTGCCAGCAGCTTGGCCGGAAGAGGGATCGACACTGAAGCTTTCTTT	CASSLAGRGIDTEAFF
.	.	TRBV2	TRBJ2-2	TGTGCCAGCAGTGAATTAGGTACCACCGGGGAGCTGTTTTTT	CASSELGTTGELFF
TRBD2	.	TRBV13	TRBJ2-7	TGTGCCAGCAGCCCCCCGGGGGGAGTCGGGCAGTACTTC	CASSPPGGVGQYF
TRBD1	.	TRBV5-5	TRBJ2-3	TGTGCCAGCAGCTCGGCCCCCCAGGGGGCTGCCGGAGATACGCAGTATTTT	CASSSAPQGAAGDTQYF
TRBD2	.	TRBV7-9	TRBJ2-3	TGTGCCAGCAGCTTGTTAGCGGGGGGGAGAGATACGCAGTATTTT	CASSLLAGGRDTQYF
TRBD1	.	TRBV15	TRBJ1-5	TGTGCCACCAGTCCCAGGGGGGGGAATCAGCCCCAGCATTTT	CATSPRGGNQPQHF
.	.	TRBV30	TRBJ1-6	TGTGCCTGGGAGGGGGAAGGGAATTCACCCCTCCACTTT	CAWEGEGNSPLHF
.	.	TRBV10-3	TRBJ2-7	TGTGCCATCAGTGAGTTTGGCGGCCCCTACGAGCAGTACTTC	CAISEFGGPYEQYF
.	.	TRBV5-8	TRBJ1-1	TGTGCCAGCAGCTTTGACAGCCACACTGAAGCTTTCTTT	CASSFDSHTEAFF
.	.	TRBV12-5	TRBJ2-7	TGTGCTAGTGGAGGGACTCTAAGCTCCTACGAGCAGTACTTC	CASGGTLSSYEQYF
TRBD1	.	TRBV18	TRBJ1-6	TGTGCCAGCTCACCCCGGGGACAGGGGAGCTCCTATAATTCACCCCTCCACTTT	CASSPRGQGSSYNSPLHF
TRBD2	.	TRBV15	TRBJ2-3	TGTGCCACCAGCAGTCCCGGGAGCGGGGGGCTCACAGATACGCAGTATTTT	CATSSPGSGGLTDTQYF
TRBD1	few	TRBV5-1	TRBJ1-1	TGCGCCAGCCGACAGGGGGCTGGAAACACTGAAGCTTTCTTT	CASRQGAGNTEAFF
TRBD2	.	TRBV7-2	TRBJ2-7	TGTGCCAGCAGCAACACACCGGGACTAGCGGGGGGCGAGCAGTACTTC	CASSNTPGLAGGEQYF
.	.	TRBV9	TRBJ1-3	TGTGCCAGCAGCGTAACCCTCTGGGGGGACACCATATATTTT	CASSVTLWGDTIYF
TRBD1	.	TRBV19	TRBJ1-1	TGTGCCAGTACCGCCTTGGACAGGGGCCGCCGGAACACTGAAGCTTTCTTT	CASTALDRGRRNTEAFF
.	.	TRBV7-2	TRBJ2-6	TGTGCCAGCAGCTTAGCGTTTAGTGTCGCTGGGGCCAACGTCCTGACTTTC	CASSLAFSVAGANVLTF
TRBD1	few	TRBV19	TRBJ1-1	TGTGCCAGTAGTTTAAGAGGGGGCCGTTCGAGCACTGAAGCTTTCTTT	CASSLRGGRSSTEAFF
TRBD1	.	TRBV10-3	TRBJ2-5	TGTGCCATCAGGTCGGGACAGGGGAAAGAGACCCAGTACTTC	CAIRSGQGKETQYF
.	.	TRBV9	TRBJ1-2	TGTGCCAGCAGCTCTCAGGGGAGCTCCTATGGCTACACCTTC	CASSSQGSSYGYTF
.	.	TRBV7-2	TRBJ1-2	TGTGCCAGTAAGAGACAGACGAATTCCTATGGCTACACCTTC	CASKRQTNSYGYTF
.	.	TRBV6-5	TRBJ2-5	TGTGCCAGCAGTCCTCCGGGGCGCGCGAGTGACACCCAGTACTTC	CASSPPGRASDTQYF
.	.	TRBV4-1	TRBJ2-7	TGCGCCAGCAGCCATACCGGGGCACCGGACTCCTACGAGCAGTACTTC	CASSHTGAPDSYEQYF